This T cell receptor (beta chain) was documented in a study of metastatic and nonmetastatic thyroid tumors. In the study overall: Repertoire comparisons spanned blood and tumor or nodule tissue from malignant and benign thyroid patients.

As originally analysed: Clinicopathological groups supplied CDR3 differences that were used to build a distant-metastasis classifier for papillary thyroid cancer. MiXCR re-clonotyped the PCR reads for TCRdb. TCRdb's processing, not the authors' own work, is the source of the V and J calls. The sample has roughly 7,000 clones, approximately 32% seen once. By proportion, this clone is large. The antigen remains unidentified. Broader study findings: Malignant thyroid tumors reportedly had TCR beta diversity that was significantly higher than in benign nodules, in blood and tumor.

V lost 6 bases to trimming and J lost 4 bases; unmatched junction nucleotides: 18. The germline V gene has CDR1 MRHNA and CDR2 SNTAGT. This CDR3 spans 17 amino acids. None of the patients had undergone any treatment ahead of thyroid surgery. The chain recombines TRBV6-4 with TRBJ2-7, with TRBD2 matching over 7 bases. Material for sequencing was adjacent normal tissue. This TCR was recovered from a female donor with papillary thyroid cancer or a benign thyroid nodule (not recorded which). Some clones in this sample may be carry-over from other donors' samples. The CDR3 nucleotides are TGTGCCAGCAGGGAAGTCCCAACGCGGGGGAAAATATACGAGCAGTACTTC. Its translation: CASREVPTRGKIYEQYF.